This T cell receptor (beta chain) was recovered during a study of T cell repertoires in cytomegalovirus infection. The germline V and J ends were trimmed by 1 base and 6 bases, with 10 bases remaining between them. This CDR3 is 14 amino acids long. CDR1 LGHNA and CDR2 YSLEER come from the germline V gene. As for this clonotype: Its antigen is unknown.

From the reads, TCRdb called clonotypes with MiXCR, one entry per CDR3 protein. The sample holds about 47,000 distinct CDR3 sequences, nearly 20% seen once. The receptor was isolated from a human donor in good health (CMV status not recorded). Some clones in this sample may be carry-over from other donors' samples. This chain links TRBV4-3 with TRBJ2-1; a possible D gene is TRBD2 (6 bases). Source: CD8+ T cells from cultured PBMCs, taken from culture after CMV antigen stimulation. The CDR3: CASSQVTTSNEQFF. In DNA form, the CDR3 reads TGCGCCAGCAGCCAAGTGACGACTAGCAATGAGCAGTTCTTC.